The T cell receptor beta chain described here comes from a study of blood T cell repertoires in COVID-19. At the level of the study: From the United States, Italy and Spain came samples of acute and convalescent COVID-19. Sample material is recorded as cDNA or gDNA derived from T cells, B-cell-depleted T cells, or PBMCs.

Data came from immunoSEQ multiplex PCR; TCRdb stores just in-frame clones and leaves some out. The sample contains 200,000 to 300,000 clones, 84% of which appear only once. Germline CDR1 MDHEN, CDR2 SYDVKM. The CDR3 has 12 residues. The V and J ends lost 7 bases and 6 bases respectively, with 13 bases between them. The specimen sequenced was peripheral blood. The chain recombines TRBV28 with TRBJ2-7; tentative D call: TRBD1 (6 bases). This TCR was sampled from a human donor in a cohort sampled during active COVID-19. CDR3 protein: CASNYRAGEQYF. CDR3 coding DNA: TGTGCCAGCAATTACAGGGCAGGCGAGCAGTACTTC.